This T cell receptor (beta chain) was obtained from a study of cytomegalovirus exposure and HLA in healthy donors. The PCR employed 60 Vbeta primers together with 13 Jbeta primers. Sequenced by immunoSEQ multiplex PCR; TCRdb stores in-frame clones only, minus some. The sample consists of 150,000 to 200,000 clones, approximately 72% of them appearing once. Germline trimming cut 5 bases from V and 7 bases from J; bases unmatched to any gene: 4. Germline V lookup: CDR1 SNHLY, CDR2 FYNNEI. The CDR3 spans 13 residues. On this clone itself: Its antigen is still unknown.

Study-level results: Researchers catalogued around 150 TCR beta chains as cytomegalovirus-associated.

The chain is built from TRBV2 and TRBJ1-1; 10 bases match TRBD1. Sequences were obtained from PBMCs. This receptor was obtained from a man over 45 in good health and CMV-seronegative. CDR3 sequence: CASSRQGAIEAFF. CDR3 bases: TGTGCCAGCAGTAGACAGGGGGCAATTGAAGCTTTCTTT.